This TCR beta chain was identified during a study of Graves' ophthalmopathy and Graves' hyperthyroidism. For repertoire sequencing, the TCR beta CDR3 regions were amplified from RNA transcripts. HTBI primers were employed in first-round RT-PCR, then a second-round multiplex PCR followed. TCRdb independently ran MiXCR on the multiplex PCR reads; one entry per CDR3 protein. The sample lists around 670,000 distinct CDR3 sequences; approximately 40% were seen once. Ophthalmopathy-affected donors exhibited moderate-to-severe activity, CAS ≥3, NOSPECS ≥4, and duration under 3 months. Additional autoimmune diseases, uncontrolled infections, pregnancy or lactation disqualified patients. This clonotype was detected only a few times. Its antigen is undetermined. Study conclusions and caveats: Blood samples also showed most expanded thyroid clonotypes exceeding 0.001 frequency. Prediction of ophthalmopathy progression reached over 65% sensitivity and 72% to 80% specificity.

Sequencing used peripheral blood. This TCR derives from an adult man with Graves' ophthalmopathy.

The CDR3 bases are TGCGCCAGCAGCCGGGTGGATCCCCAATACTCCTACGAGCAGTACTTC. This translates into CASSRVDPQYSYEQYF. The genes are TRBV4-1 and TRBJ2-7; D is unresolved. The CDR3 is 16 amino acids. Between the trimmed V and J ends, which lost 4 bases and 0 bases, there was a span of 16 bases. The germline V gene has CDR1 MGHRA and CDR2 YSYEKL.